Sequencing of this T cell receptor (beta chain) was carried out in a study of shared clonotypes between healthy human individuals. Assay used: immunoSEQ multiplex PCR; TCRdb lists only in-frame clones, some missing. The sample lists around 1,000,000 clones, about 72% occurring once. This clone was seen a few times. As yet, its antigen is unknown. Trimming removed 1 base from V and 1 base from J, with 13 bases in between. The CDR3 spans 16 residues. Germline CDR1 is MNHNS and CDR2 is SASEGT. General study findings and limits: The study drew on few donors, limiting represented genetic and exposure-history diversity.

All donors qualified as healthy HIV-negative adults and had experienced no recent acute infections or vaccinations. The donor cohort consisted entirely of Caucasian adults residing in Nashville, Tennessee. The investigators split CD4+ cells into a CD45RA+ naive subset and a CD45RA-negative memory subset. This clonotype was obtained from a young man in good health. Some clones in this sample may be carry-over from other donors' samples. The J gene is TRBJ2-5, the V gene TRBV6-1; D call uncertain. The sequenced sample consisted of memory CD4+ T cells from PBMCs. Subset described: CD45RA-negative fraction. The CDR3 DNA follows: TGTGCCAGCAGTGAAGGCAAGGCCCACTTCCAAGAGACCCAGTACTTC. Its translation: CASSEGKAHFQETQYF.